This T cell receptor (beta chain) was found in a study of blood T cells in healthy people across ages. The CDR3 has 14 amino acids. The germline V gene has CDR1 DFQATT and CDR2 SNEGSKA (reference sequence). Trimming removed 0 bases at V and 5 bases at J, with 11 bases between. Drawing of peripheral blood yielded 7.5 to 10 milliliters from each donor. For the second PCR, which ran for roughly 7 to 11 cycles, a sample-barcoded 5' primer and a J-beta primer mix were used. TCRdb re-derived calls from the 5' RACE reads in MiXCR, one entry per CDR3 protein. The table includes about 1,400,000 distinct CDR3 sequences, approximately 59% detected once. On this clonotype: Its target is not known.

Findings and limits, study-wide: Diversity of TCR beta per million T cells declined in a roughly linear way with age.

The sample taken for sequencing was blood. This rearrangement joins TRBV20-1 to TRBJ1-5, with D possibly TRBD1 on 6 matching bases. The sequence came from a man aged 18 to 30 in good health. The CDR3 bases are TGCAGTGCTAGAGAGACAGGTGAGGATCAGCCCCAGCATTTT. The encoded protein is CSARETGEDQPQHF.